This is a list of T cell receptor beta chains from one sample in a study of blood T cell repertoires in COVID-19. TCRdb's copy holds only in-frame clones and misses some; the assay was immunoSEQ multiplex PCR. Among some 250,000 clones listed, around 85% were seen once. Sequenced: peripheral blood. Receptor source: a woman aged 30 to 39 who had recovered from COVID-19. Both conserved end residues are part of each CDR3. Each record gives: V gene, J gene, clone size, D gene, CDR3 DNA, CDR3 protein. The D gene is left open where the match is weak. For some rows the clone size is stated as once, few or many, or as a class when expanded; others skip it.

>TRBV19|TRBJ1-2|.|TRBD1
TGTGCCAGTAGGACAGACAGGGCCTATGGCTACACCTTC
CASRTDRAYGYTF
>TRBV19|TRBJ2-1|.|.
TGTGCCAGTAGCCCGACAGATATCTCCTACAATGAGCAGTTCTTC
CASSPTDISYNEQFF
>TRBV7-9|TRBJ1-4|.|.
TGTGCCAGCAGCCCCCAGGGTGACGGGGAAAAACTGTTTTTT
CASSPQGDGEKLFF
>TRBV7-9|TRBJ1-2|.|.
TGTGCCAGCAGCATATCCGTGGGGGGGTACGACGACTATGGCTACACCTTC
CASSISVGGYDDYGYTF
>TRBV5-1|TRBJ1-2|once|.
TGCGCCAGCAGCTTGGTTCGGAACTATGGCTACACCTTC
CASSLVRNYGYTF
>TRBV9|TRBJ1-3|.|.
TGTGCCAGCAGCGTGAGAAGACTCTCTGGAAACACCATATATTTT
CASSVRRLSGNTIYF
>TRBV5-1|TRBJ1-1|.|.
TGCGCCAGCAGCCGGACCGGGGGGAGCGACACTGAAGCTTTCTTT
CASSRTGGSDTEAFF
>TRBV11-2|TRBJ1-4|.|TRBD1
TGTGCCAGCAGCTTACCGGGACAGGGGAAAGAAAAACTGTTTTTT
CASSLPGQGKEKLFF
>TRBV5-4|TRBJ2-3|.|.
TGTGCCAGCAGCTTGCAGGGGGGTGTTGATACGCAGTATTTT
CASSLQGGVDTQYF
>TRBV6-5|TRBJ2-5|.|TRBD1
TGTGCCAGCAGTTACTCGCCCCCAGGGGGCGGGGAGACCCAGTACTTC
CASSYSPPGGGETQYF
>TRBV6-5|TRBJ2-5|once|.
TGTGCCAGCAGAATCTATAACCAAGAGACCCAGTACTTC
CASRIYNQETQYF
>TRBV4-1|TRBJ2-4|once|.
TGCGCCAGCAGCCAAGAGGCAGGGGTTCAAAACATTCAGTACTTC
CASSQEAGVQNIQYF
>TRBV5-1|TRBJ1-2|.|TRBD1
TGCGCCAGCAGCCGACAGGGTGGAGACGGCTACACCTTC
CASSRQGGDGYTF
>TRBV6-6|TRBJ1-2|.|TRBD1
TGTGCCGGCGGCCAAGGGGGCGCTGGCTACACCTTC
CAGGQGGAGYTF
>TRBV19|TRBJ2-5|.|.
TGTGCCAGTAGTATCCGACGGACAGATCAAGAGACCCAGTACTTC
CASSIRRTDQETQYF
>TRBV28|TRBJ1-2|.|.
TGTGCCAGCAGTTTAGACAGGTGGAAAGGCTACACCTTC
CASSLDRWKGYTF
>TRBV7-2|TRBJ2-7|.|TRBD1
TGTGCCAGCACCTTGAACAGGGGGTTCTACGAGCAGTACTTC
CASTLNRGFYEQYF
>TRBV7-6|TRBJ1-4|.|.
TGTGCCAGCAGCTTTAGTACGGATGAAAAACTGTTTTTT
CASSFSTDEKLFF
>TRBV3-1/TRBV3-2|TRBJ2-1|.|.
TGTGCCAGCAGCTGGAATACGGGACTCTTCTTC
CASSWNTGLFF
>TRBV9|TRBJ2-2|.|.
TGTGCCAGCAGCCCCTTCCGGGACACGAACACCGGGGAGCTGTTTTTT
CASSPFRDTNTGELFF
>TRBV2|TRBJ2-5|few|.
TGTGCCAGCCTTAAATTTGCTCCAATTTCAGGGGGGCTCCAAGAGACCCAGTACTTC
CASLKFAPISGGLQETQYF
>TRBV6-5|TRBJ2-3|.|.
TGTGCCAGCAGTTACGCGACAGGCTCCACAGATACGCAGTATTTT
CASSYATGSTDTQYF
>TRBV2|TRBJ2-3|.|.
TGTGCCAGCAGGGTGGCGGGACTGCGGACAGATACGCAGTATTTT
CASRVAGLRTDTQYF
>TRBV7-9|TRBJ1-1|.|.
TGTGCCAGCAGCTTAGGGGCAACTGAAGCTTTCTTT
CASSLGATEAFF
>TRBV11-2|TRBJ2-5|.|.
TGTGCCAGCTCAGAGGGCGAGACCCAGTACTTC
CASSEGETQYF
>TRBV21-1|TRBJ1-2|.|.
TGTGCCAGCAGCAATCGTCGGGGTTTTGATCGGGATGGCTACACCTTC
CASSNRRGFDRDGYTF
>TRBV5-1|TRBJ2-2|.|.
TGCGCCAGCAGCTTCGAGCAGGGGAGGAACACCGGGGAGCTGTTTTTT
CASSFEQGRNTGELFF
>TRBV5-4|TRBJ1-6|.|TRBD1
TGTGCCAGCAGCTCGGGGGGACAGGTGGATTCACCCCTCCACTTT
CASSSGGQVDSPLHF
>TRBV19|TRBJ2-3|.|.
TGTGCCAGTAGTACGACTAGCACAGATACGCAGTATTTT
CASSTTSTDTQYF
>TRBV27|TRBJ2-3|.|TRBD2
TGTGCCAGCTGGGACTACCTGGATACGCAGTATTTT
CASWDYLDTQYF
>TRBV6-5|TRBJ1-6|few|.
TGTGCCAGCAGTTCAGTCGGGGTTTATTCACCCCTCCACTTT
CASSSVGVYSPLHF
>TRBV3-1/TRBV3-2|TRBJ1-2|.|TRBD1
TGTGCCAGCAGCCTACCCGGGACAGGGACCCCTGGCTACACCTTC
CASSLPGTGTPGYTF